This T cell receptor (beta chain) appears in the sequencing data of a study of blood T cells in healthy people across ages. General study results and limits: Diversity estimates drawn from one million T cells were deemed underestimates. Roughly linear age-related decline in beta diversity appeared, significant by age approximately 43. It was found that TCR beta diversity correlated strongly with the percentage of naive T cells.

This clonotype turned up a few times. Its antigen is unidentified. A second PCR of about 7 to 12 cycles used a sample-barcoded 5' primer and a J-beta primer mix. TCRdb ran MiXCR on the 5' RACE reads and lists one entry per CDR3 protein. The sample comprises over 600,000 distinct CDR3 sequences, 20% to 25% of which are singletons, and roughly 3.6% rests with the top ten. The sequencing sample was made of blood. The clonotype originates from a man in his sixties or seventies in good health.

The CDR3 sequence is CATSTGDLSAQYF. The CDR3 DNA is TGTGCCACCAGCACAGGGGACCTTTCGGCCCAGTACTTC. The chain joins TRBV15 to TRBJ2-1; D perhaps matches TRBD1 (6 bases). TRBJ2-5 matches the DNA end more closely, so the J call is doubtful. In germline, CDR1 is LNHNV, CDR2 YYDKDF (reference sequence). This CDR3 contains 13 residues.